The clone carrying this TCR beta chain was found a few times. Primers used in a second PCR of roughly 6 to 11 cycles were a sample-barcoded 5' primer and a J-beta primer mix. TCRdb re-analysed the 5' RACE reads in MiXCR, keeping a single row per CDR3 protein. Here the sample spans about 670,000 distinct CDR3 sequences, over 40% being singletons. This sample was included in a study of blood T cells in healthy people across ages. The CDR3 runs 17 residues. Germline loops: CDR1 SGHDN, CDR2 FVKESK. The ends were cut back, 3 bases at V and 6 bases at J, with 23 bases in the middle. This receptor was identified in a man at least 80 years old in good health. The chain has TRBV14 and TRBJ2-5; D might be TRBD1 or TRBD2, each matching 6 bases. Sequencing was performed on blood. CDR3: CASSHPPGALGSQTQYF. CDR3 DNA: TGTGCCAGCAGCCACCCCCCGGGGGCCCTGGGCTCTCAGACCCAGTACTTC.